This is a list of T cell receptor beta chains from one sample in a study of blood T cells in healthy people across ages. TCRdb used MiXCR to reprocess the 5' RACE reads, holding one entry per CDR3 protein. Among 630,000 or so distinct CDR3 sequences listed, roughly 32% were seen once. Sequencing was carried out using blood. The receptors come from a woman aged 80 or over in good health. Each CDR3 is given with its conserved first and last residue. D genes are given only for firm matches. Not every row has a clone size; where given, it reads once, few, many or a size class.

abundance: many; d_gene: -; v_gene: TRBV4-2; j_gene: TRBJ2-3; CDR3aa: CASSQEEDTQYF; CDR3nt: TGTGCCAGCAGCCAAGAGGAAGATACGCAGTATTTT
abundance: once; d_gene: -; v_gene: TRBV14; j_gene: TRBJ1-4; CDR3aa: CASSHGADKLFF; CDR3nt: TGTGCCAGCAGCCATGGCGCCGACAAACTGTTTTTT
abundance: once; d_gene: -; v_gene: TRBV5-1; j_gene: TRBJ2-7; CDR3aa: CASSLAGPLYEQYF; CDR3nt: TGCGCCAGCAGCTTGGCCGGGCCCCTCTACGAGCAGTACTTC
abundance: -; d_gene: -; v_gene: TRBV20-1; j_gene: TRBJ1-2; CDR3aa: CSAHSLYGYTF; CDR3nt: TGCAGTGCTCACAGCCTTTATGGCTACACCTTC
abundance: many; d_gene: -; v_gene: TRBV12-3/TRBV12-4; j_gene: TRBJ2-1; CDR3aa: CASSLAGLDHNEQFF; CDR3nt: TGTGCCAGCAGTTTAGCGGGGCTCGACCACAATGAGCAGTTCTTC
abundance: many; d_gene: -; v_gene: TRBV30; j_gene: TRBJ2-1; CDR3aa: CAWSFDSNNEQFF; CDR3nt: TGTGCCTGGAGTTTCGACAGCAACAATGAGCAGTTCTTC
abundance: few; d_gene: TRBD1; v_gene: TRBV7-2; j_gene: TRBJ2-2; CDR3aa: CASSPGQVPPGELFF; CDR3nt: TGTGCCAGCAGCCCAGGACAGGTTCCTCCCGGGGAGCTGTTTTTT
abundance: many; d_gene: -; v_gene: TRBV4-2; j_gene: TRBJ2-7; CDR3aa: CASSPSPGGERGYEQYF; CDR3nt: TGTGCCAGCAGCCCATCACCGGGCGGAGAACGGGGCTACGAGCAGTACTTC
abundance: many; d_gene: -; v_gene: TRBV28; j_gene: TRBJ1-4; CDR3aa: CASSLGRVNEKLFF; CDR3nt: TGTGCCAGCAGCTTAGGACGGGTCAATGAAAAACTGTTTTTT
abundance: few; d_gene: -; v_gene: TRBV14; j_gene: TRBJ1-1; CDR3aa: CASSQTTRNTEAFF; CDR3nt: TGTGCCAGCAGCCAGACGACAAGGAACACTGAAGCTTTCTTT
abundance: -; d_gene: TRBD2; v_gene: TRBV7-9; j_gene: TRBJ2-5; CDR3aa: CASSSLQGLAGGSETQYF; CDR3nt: TGTGCCAGCAGCTCCTTACAGGGACTAGCGGGAGGTAGTGAGACCCAGTACTTC
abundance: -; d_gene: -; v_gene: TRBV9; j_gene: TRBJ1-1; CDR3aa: CASSVGPRDSDEAFF; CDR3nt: TGTGCCAGCAGCGTTGGACCTCGGGACTCCGATGAAGCTTTCTTT
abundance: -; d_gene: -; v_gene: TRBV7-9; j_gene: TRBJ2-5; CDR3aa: CASRGQGSAETQYF; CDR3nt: TGTGCCAGCAGGGGGCAGGGAAGCGCAGAGACCCAGTACTTC
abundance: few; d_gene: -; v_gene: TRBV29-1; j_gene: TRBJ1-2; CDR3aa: CSVEDGGHYGYTF; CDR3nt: TGCAGCGTTGAAGATGGAGGGCACTATGGCTACACCTTC
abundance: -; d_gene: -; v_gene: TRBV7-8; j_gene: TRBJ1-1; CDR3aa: CASSFGFRADIMNTEAFF; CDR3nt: TGTGCCAGCAGCTTTGGTTTTAGGGCGGACATAATGAACACTGAAGCTTTCTTT
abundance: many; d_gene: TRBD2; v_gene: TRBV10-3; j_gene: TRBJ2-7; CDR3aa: CAISESTSGNYEQYF; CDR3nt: TGTGCCATCAGTGAGTCAACTAGCGGGAACTACGAGCAGTACTTC
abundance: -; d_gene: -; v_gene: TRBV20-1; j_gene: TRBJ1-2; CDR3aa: CSVAGGITANYGHTF; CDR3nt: -
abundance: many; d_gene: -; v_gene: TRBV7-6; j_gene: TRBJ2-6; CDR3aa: CASSPPGRSGANVLTF; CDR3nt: TGTGCCAGCAGCCCCCCTGGCCGCTCTGGGGCCAACGTCCTGACTTTC
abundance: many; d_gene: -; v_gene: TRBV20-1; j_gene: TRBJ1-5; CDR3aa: CSAEDSNQPQHF; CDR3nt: TGCAGTGCAGAGGATAGCAATCAGCCCCAGCATTTT
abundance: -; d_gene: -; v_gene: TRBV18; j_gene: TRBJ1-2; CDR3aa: CASSRDTCYGYTF; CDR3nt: TGTGCCAGCTCACGGGACACTTGCTATGGCTACACCTTC
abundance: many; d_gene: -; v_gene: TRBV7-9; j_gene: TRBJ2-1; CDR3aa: CASSADQSYNEQFF; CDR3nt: TGTGCCAGCAGCGCCGACCAATCCTACAATGAGCAGTTCTTC
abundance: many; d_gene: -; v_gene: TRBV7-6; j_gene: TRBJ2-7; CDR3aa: CASSLRADREQYF; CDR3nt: TGTGCCAGCAGCTTACGTGCCGATCGGGAGCAGTACTTC
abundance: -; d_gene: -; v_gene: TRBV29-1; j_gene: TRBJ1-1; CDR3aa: CSSSGFTEAFF; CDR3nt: TGCAGCTCTTCCGGGTTCACTGAAGCTTTCTTT
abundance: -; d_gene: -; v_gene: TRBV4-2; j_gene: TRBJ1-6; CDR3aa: CASSQEGRSPLHF; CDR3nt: TGTGCCAGCAGCCAAGAAGGACGTTCACCCCTCCACTTT
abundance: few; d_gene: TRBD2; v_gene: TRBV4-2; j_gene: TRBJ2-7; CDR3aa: CASSQDSWRGVSSYEQYF; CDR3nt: TGTGCCAGCAGCCAAGATTCGTGGCGGGGGGTTAGCTCCTACGAGCAGTACTTC
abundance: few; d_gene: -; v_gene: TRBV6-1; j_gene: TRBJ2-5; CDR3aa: CASSEGGAQETQYF; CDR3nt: TGTGCCAGCAGTGAAGGGGGAGCCCAAGAGACCCAGTACTTC
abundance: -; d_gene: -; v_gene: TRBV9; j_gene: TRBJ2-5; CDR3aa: CASSETGSVPETQYF; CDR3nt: TGTGCCAGCAGCGAGACTGGATCTGTACCAGAGACCCAGTACTTC
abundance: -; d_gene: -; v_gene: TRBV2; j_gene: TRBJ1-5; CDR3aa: CASSESVVRGGSNQPQHF; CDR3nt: TGTGCCAGCAGTGAATCTGTAGTTCGGGGGGGGAGCAATCAGCCCCAGCATTTT
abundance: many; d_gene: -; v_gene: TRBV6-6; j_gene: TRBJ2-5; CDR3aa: CASTKRVWETQYF; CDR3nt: TGTGCCAGCACCAAAAGGGTTTGGGAGACCCAGTACTTC
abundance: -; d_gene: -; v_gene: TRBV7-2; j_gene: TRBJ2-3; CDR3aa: CASSFGSGAFTDTQYF; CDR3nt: TGTGCCAGCAGCTTCGGTTCCGGGGCGTTCACAGATACGCAGTATTTT
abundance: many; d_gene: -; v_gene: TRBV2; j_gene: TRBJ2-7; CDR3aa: CASSNVGAYEQYF; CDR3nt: TGTGCCAGCAGCAACGTGGGGGCCTACGAGCAGTACTTC
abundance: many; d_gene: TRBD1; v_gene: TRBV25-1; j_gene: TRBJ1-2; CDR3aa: CASRGTGDLNYGYTF; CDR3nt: TGTGCCAGCCGAGGGACAGGGGACCTGAACTATGGCTACACCTTC